The entry below gives a single T cell receptor (beta chain) sequence along with its context. Both TCRalpha and TCRbeta chains were reverse transcribed with V-gene-specific primers. With a V-primer adapter and a constant-region primer, TCRs were amplified for approximately 19 PCR cycles. TCRdb ran MiXCR on the reads and lists one entry per CDR3 protein. In the table there are thousands of distinct CDR3 sequences, about 50% of which are singletons. The V gene end was trimmed by 3 bases and the J gene end by 6 bases; junction bases not matched to a gene: 4. CDR3 length: 15 residues. The germline V gene encodes CDR1 SGHKS and CDR2 YYEKEE (reference sequence). The sample comes from a study of low-dose radiotherapy and immunotherapy resistance in tumors.

The J gene is TRBJ2-3, the V gene TRBV5-5, with TRBD2 matching over 13 bases. The sequence derives from a human donor with advanced metastatic prostate, ovarian, gallbladder or colorectal cancer (not recorded which). This table probably holds off-target reads from a library built for another chain. CDR3 sequence reads: CASSWSGLAGDTQYF. The CDR3 DNA follows: TGTGCCAGCAGCTGGTCGGGACTAGCGGGGGATACGCAGTATTTT. Drawing the rest from reference TRBV5-5 and TRBJ2-3, the complete variable domain is DAGVTQSPTHLIKTRGQQVTLRCSPISGHKSVSWYQQVLGQGPQFIFQYYEKEERGRGNFPDRFSARQFPNYSSELNVNALLLGDSALYLCASSWSGLAGDTQYFGPGTRLTVL.